This TCR beta chain comes out of a study of T cells in Graves' hyperthyroidism and ophthalmopathy. Study information: Before any treatment, at initial diagnosis, peripheral blood was collected. Study-wide results and limits: Prediction of ophthalmopathy progression came a median approximately 6.5 months pre-onset. From stable hyperthyroidism, ophthalmopathy was separated by a 13 V-J model.

As for this clonotype: Its matching antigen is unknown.

V trimming: 4 bases; J trimming: 0 bases; junction bases outside the gene matches: 5. Germline assignment: CDR1 LNHDA and CDR2 SQIVND (reference sequence). The CDR3 has 16 amino acids. Hyperthyroidism had been newly diagnosed in patients aged 18 to 65, and its duration was under 2 months. Amplified regions were TCR beta CDR3 sequences from RNA transcripts. HTBI primers were employed in a first-round RT-PCR of the TCR CDR3. Each CDR3 protein gets one entry after TCRdb re-called the multiplex PCR reads with MiXCR. This sample has around 690,000 distinct CDR3 sequences, with 17% found just once. The sample consisted of blood. The source is a man aged 50 to 59 with Graves' hyperthyroidism. J is TRBJ1-3 and V is TRBV19; 8 bases fit TRBD1. The CDR3 loop is CASSRPGTGSGNTIYF. In DNA form, the CDR3 reads TGTGCCAGTAGTAGACCCGGGACAGGCTCTGGAAACACCATATATTTT. The variable domain in full, with the rest retrieved from reference TRBV19 and TRBJ1-3, is DGGITQSPKYLFRKEGQNVTLSCEQNLNHDAMYWYRQDPGQGLRLIYYSQIVNDFQKGDIAEGYSVSREKKESFPLTVTSAQKNPTAFYLCASSRPGTGSGNTIYFGEGSWLTVV.